Listed below are T cell receptor beta chains from one sample, sequenced in a study of T-cell reconstitution after alpha-beta-depleted transplantation in children. Each CDR3 protein is one row after TCRdb ran MiXCR on the PCR reads. The table records some 260,000 distinct CDR3 sequences, roughly 25% of them present only once. The specimen comprised PBMCs, mostly from graft donor cells, sampled 360 days after TCRalphabeta/CD19-depleted stem cell transplant. The receptors come from a female patient aged 2-9 years who had a stem cell transplant for congenital amegakaryocytic thrombocytopenia, so the T cells may come from the graft donor. CDR3s include the opening cysteine and the closing phenylalanine or tryptophan. Fields, in order: J gene, CDR3 length, D gene, V gene, clone size, CDR3 DNA, CDR3 protein. The D gene is left open where the match is weak. Clone size is not always given. Where it is, it says once, few, many or a class for expanded clones.

J: TRBJ1-5; length: 12; D: .; V: TRBV20-1; size: .; DNA: TGCAGTGCGCAAAACAGGGTCCAGCCCCAGCATTTT; CDR3: CSAQNRVQPQHF
J: TRBJ2-3; length: 11; D: .; V: TRBV20-1; size: .; DNA: TGCAGTGCTGACGGGTCAGATACGCAGTATTTT; CDR3: CSADGSDTQYF
J: TRBJ1-4; length: 11; D: .; V: TRBV20-1; size: .; DNA: TGCAGTGCTAGAGGGCCGGGGGTCCTGTTTTTT; CDR3: CSARGPGVLFF
J: TRBJ1-2; length: 16; D: .; V: TRBV9; size: .; DNA: TGTGCCAGCAGCGTATGGCCAGGGGCCCCTATATATGGCTACACCTTC; CDR3: CASSVWPGAPIYGYTF
J: TRBJ2-2; length: 14; D: .; V: TRBV12-3/TRBV12-4; size: many; DNA: TGTGCCAGCAGTTTATCCCCGAACACCGGGGAGCTGTTTTTT; CDR3: CASSLSPNTGELFF
J: TRBJ1-1; length: 15; D: TRBD1; V: TRBV28; size: .; DNA: TGTGCCAGCAGTGGGGGACAGGGGGCCAATGCTGAAGCTTTCTTT; CDR3: CASSGGQGANAEAFF
J: TRBJ2-7; length: 14; D: TRBD2; V: TRBV29-1; size: many; DNA: TGCAGCGGACTTTCGGCTAGCGGGAGCTACGAGCAGTACTTC; CDR3: CSGLSASGSYEQYF
J: TRBJ1-4; length: 13; D: .; V: TRBV19; size: .; DNA: TGTGCCAGTTGCCGGGACCGGGGTGAAAAACTGTTTTTT; CDR3: CASCRDRGEKLFF
J: TRBJ1-2; length: 15; D: TRBD1; V: TRBV6-5; size: .; DNA: TGTGCCAGCAGTTACTCGTTATGGACAGGGACTGGCTACACCTTC; CDR3: CASSYSLWTGTGYTF
J: TRBJ2-1; length: 14; D: .; V: TRBV24-1; size: .; DNA: TGTGCCACCGGCCCCCCGGGACTTGTGGATGAGCAGTTCTTC; CDR3: CATGPPGLVDEQFF
J: TRBJ1-2; length: 13; D: .; V: TRBV20-1; size: .; DNA: TGCAGTGCTACCAACCCAACTAACTATGGCTACACCTTC; CDR3: CSATNPTNYGYTF
J: TRBJ2-7; length: 14; D: TRBD2; V: TRBV12-3/TRBV12-4; size: .; DNA: TGTGCCAGCACCTTCCGGGGGAGGGACTACGAGCAGTACTTC; CDR3: CASTFRGRDYEQYF
J: TRBJ2-7; length: 15; D: .; V: TRBV12-3/TRBV12-4; size: many; DNA: TGTGCCAGCAGCCAAACGACAGGATTGGGCTACGAGCAGTACTTC; CDR3: CASSQTTGLGYEQYF
J: TRBJ2-7; length: 13; D: .; V: TRBV6-6; size: few; DNA: TGTGCCATAGGCGACAGATACTCCTACGAGCAGTACTTC; CDR3: CAIGDRYSYEQYF
J: TRBJ1-3; length: 14; D: .; V: TRBV7-8; size: many; DNA: TGTGCCAGCAGCGAACAGGTCTCTGGAAACACCATATATTTT; CDR3: CASSEQVSGNTIYF
J: TRBJ2-3; length: 14; D: .; V: TRBV4-2; size: .; DNA: TGTGCCAGCAGCGTAGGGAAAGCGTCAGATACGCAGTATTTT; CDR3: CASSVGKASDTQYF
J: TRBJ1-1; length: 14; D: .; V: TRBV7-9; size: .; DNA: TGTGCCAGCAGCCATGGACGGCTTAACACTGAAGCTTTCTTT; CDR3: CASSHGRLNTEAFF
J: TRBJ2-7; length: 15; D: .; V: TRBV12-3/TRBV12-4; size: few; DNA: TGTGCCAGCAGCCAACACGGGGCAGGGGACTACGAGCAGTACTTC; CDR3: CASSQHGAGDYEQYF
J: TRBJ2-7; length: 14; D: TRBD1; V: TRBV7-2; size: .; DNA: TGTGCCAGCAGCGTCACAGGGGGTTCCTACGAGCAGTACTTC; CDR3: CASSVTGGSYEQYF
J: TRBJ2-1; length: 14; D: .; V: TRBV7-9; size: many; DNA: TGTGCCAGCAGCTTTATCAGGAGTAACAATGAGCAGTTCTTC; CDR3: CASSFIRSNNEQFF
J: TRBJ2-1; length: 13; D: .; V: TRBV6-2/TRBV6-3; size: few; DNA: TGTGCCAGCAGTTACTCGGGGGAGGCTGAGCAGTTCTTC; CDR3: CASSYSGEAEQFF
J: TRBJ2-3; length: 14; D: .; V: TRBV7-3; size: many; DNA: TGTGCCAGCAGTTTAACAGGGAGAACAGATACGCAGTATTTT; CDR3: CASSLTGRTDTQYF
J: TRBJ1-1; length: 14; D: .; V: TRBV12-3/TRBV12-4; size: few; DNA: TGTGCCAGCAGTCTGGGGGGAGGAGTCACTGAAGCTTTCTTT; CDR3: CASSLGGGVTEAFF
J: TRBJ2-6; length: 19; D: .; V: TRBV3-1; size: .; DNA: TGTGCCAGCAGCCAACAATGGGCCCGAAACCGTCCTGGGGCCAACGTCCTGACTTTC; CDR3: CASSQQWARNRPGANVLTF
J: TRBJ2-3; length: 14; D: .; V: TRBV12-3/TRBV12-4; size: many; DNA: TGTGCCACGACCGGGGCTAGCGTTATAGATACGCAGTATTTT; CDR3: CATTGASVIDTQYF
J: TRBJ2-1; length: 10; D: .; V: TRBV30; size: .; DNA: TGTGCCTGGTTGGGTGACGAGCAGTTCTTC; CDR3: CAWLGDEQFF
J: TRBJ2-1; length: 17; D: .; V: TRBV4-1; size: many; DNA: TGCGCCAGCAGCCAAGGGAATCCTACCTTAAGCTACAATGAGCAGTTCTTC; CDR3: CASSQGNPTLSYNEQFF